The present T cell receptor (beta chain) was sequenced within a study of T cell repertoires in cytomegalovirus infection. Study-level information: CMV infection plus the matching HLA type was flagged by public TCR beta signatures.

TCRdb recomputed calls from the reads with MiXCR, one row per CDR3 protein. The data contain about 450,000 distinct CDR3 sequences, approximately 31% of them seen just once; the ten biggest clones take up around 13%. V was cut by 10 bases and J by 5 bases, with 12 bases left in between. This CDR3 contains 11 residues. Germline V gene lookup returns CDR1 SNHLY and CDR2 FYNNEI. The study, taken as a whole, reports: It was HLA-C-restricted CMV-specific TCR beta clonotypes that dominated the response ex vivo. Cumulative frequency (of public TCR beta family members) identified carriers of CMV plus the relevant HLA.

For this clonotype: Its antigen is unknown.

The J gene is TRBJ2-7, the V gene TRBV2; perhaps TRBD1 as D (6 bases). The sequence was obtained from a human donor in good health (CMV status not recorded). Some clones in this sample may be carry-over from other donors' samples. Material: PBMCs. The CDR3 here is CATQTGNEQYF. The CDR3 nucleotides are TGTGCCACCCAGACAGGTAACGAGCAGTACTTC.